This T cell receptor beta chain was identified in a study of CD8 T cells in ankylosing spondylitis. The CDR3 contains 12 residues. V shed 7 bases and J shed 4 bases, with 8 bases lying between them. Overall study results and limits: Made up of eight or nine highly homologous variants, a TCR beta motif appeared characteristic of ankylosing spondylitis blood. Clones tied to disease were said to be significantly enriched in matched ankylosing spondylitis synovial fluid.

A few counts support this clonotype. Its antigen is currently unknown. Via MiXCR, TCRdb re-called the 5' RACE reads, giving one row per CDR3 protein. The sample lists over 30,000 distinct CDR3 sequences, 16% occurring once. The chain links TRBV12-3 or TRBV12-4 to TRBJ2-1, with TRBD2 as a possible D gene (5 bases). This sequence originates from a male donor with ankylosing spondylitis or in good health (not recorded which). The sample consisted of blood. In nucleotides, the CDR3 is TGTGCCAGCAAAGGAGGTTACAATGAGCAGTTCTTC. It encodes CASKGGYNEQFF.